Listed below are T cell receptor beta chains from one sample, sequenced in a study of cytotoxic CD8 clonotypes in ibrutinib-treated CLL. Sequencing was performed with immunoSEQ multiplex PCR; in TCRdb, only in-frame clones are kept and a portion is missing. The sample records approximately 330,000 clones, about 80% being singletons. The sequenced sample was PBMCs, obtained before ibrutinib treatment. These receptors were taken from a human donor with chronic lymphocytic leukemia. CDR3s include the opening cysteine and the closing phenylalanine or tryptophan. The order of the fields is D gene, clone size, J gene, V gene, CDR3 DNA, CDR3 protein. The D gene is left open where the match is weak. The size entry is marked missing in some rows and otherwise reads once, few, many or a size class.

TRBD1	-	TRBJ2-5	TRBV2	TGTGCCACAAGGACAGGGTCCGAGACCCAGTACTTC	CATRTGSETQYF
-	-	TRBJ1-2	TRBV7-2	TGTGCCAGCAGCTTGGTCAGACAGTCCTATGGCTACACCTTC	CASSLVRQSYGYTF
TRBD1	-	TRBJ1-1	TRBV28	TGTGCCAGCAGTTCACAGGGGGCCTTGAACACTGAAGCTTTCTTT	CASSSQGALNTEAFF
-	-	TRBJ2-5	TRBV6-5	TGTGCCAGCAGCCGCGAACAAACACAAGAGACCCAGTACTTC	CASSREQTQETQYF
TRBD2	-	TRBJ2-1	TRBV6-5	TGTGCCAGCAGGCGACTAGCGGGTACCTACAATGAGCAGTTCTTC	CASRRLAGTYNEQFF
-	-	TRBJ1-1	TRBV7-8	TGTGCCAGCAGCTTAGCGCAGCGGGGGATTAGGGGAGCTTTCTTT	CASSLAQRGIRGAFF
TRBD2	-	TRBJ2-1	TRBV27	TGTGCCACGGGACTAGCCGGTGAGCAGTTCTTC	CATGLAGEQFF
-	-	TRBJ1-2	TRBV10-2	TGCGCCAGCAGGGAACTGGGAGGGGCCACTAACTATGGCTACACCTTC	CASRELGGATNYGYTF
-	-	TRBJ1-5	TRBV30	TGTGCCTGGAGTCCAATGGATGGTCAGCCCCAGCATTTT	CAWSPMDGQPQHF
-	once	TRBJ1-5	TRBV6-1	TGTGCCAGCAGTGTTTCCGGAGCTAGCAATCAGCCCCAGCATTTT	CASSVSGASNQPQHF
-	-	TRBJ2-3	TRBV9	TGTGCCAGCAGCGCCGGGAGAAACACAGATACGCAGTATTTT	CASSAGRNTDTQYF
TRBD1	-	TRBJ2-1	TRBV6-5	TGTGCCAGCAGTTTAACCAGGGGGTTTTACAATGAGCAGTTCTTC	CASSLTRGFYNEQFF
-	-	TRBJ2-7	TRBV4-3	TGCGCCAGCAGCCAAGATGGGGCCATCGGGAACTACGAGCAGTACTTC	CASSQDGAIGNYEQYF
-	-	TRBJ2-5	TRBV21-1	TGTGCCAGCAGCAAGGACAGGGGCCAAGAGACCCAGTACTTC	CASSKDRGQETQYF
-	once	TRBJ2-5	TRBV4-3	TGCGCCAGCAGCCAAACGATTGAGGAGACCCAGTACTTC	CASSQTIEETQYF
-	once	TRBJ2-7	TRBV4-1	TGCGCCAGCAGCCAAGTGCGGACCGAGAAGTACGAGCAGTACTTC	CASSQVRTEKYEQYF
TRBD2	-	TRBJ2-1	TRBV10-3	TGTGCCATCAGTGGTACTAGCGGGAGCTCCTACAATGAGCAGTTCTTC	CAISGTSGSSYNEQFF
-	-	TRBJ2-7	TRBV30	TGTGCCTGGAGTGTCGCGCTTAGGGTTTCCTACGAGCAGTACTTC	CAWSVALRVSYEQYF
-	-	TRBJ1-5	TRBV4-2	TGTGCCAGCAGCGAGTCGGGTGATCAGCCCCAGCATTTT	CASSESGDQPQHF
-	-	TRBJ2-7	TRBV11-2	TGTGCCAGCAGCTTTGGTTTGGGACTCGGTGCCCACGAGCAGTACTTC	CASSFGLGLGAHEQYF